The 13 T cell receptor beta chains reported below all come from one sample, sequenced in a study of T cell repertoires and HLA-DP antigens. Sequenced by immunoSEQ multiplex PCR; TCRdb stores in-frame clones only, minus some. The data show around 100,000 clones, 85% to 95% seen once. Their specific antigens are unknown. Sequenced input: CD4+ T cells from PBMCs. The receptors derive from a woman aged 18-29 years in good health and CMV-seronegative.

The chain links TRBV5-1 to TRBJ1-1; D may be TRBD1 (5 bases). V dropped 4 bases and J dropped 0 bases, with 19 bases sitting between them. The V gene's germline CDR1 is SGHRS and CDR2 YFSETQ. The CDR3 runs 17 residues. CDR3: CASSKFGSGGLNTEAFF. CDR3 DNA sequence: TGCGCCAGCAGCAAATTTGGCTCGGGGGGTTTGAACACTGAAGCTTTCTTT.

The chain has TRBV7-8 and TRBJ2-1; 7 nucleotides align to TRBD1. V gave up 8 bases and J gave up 9 bases; unmatched junction bases: 13. Germline V CDR1 and CDR2: SGHVS, FQNEAQ. The CDR3 length is 14 residues. The CDR3 loop is CASDALDRDTEQFF. The CDR3 nucleotides read TGTGCCAGCGACGCCCTCGACAGGGACACTGAGCAGTTCTTC.

The V call is TRBV19, the J call TRBJ1-5, with D hard to call. Trimming cost V 1 base and J 6 bases, with 16 bases left between them. CDR3 length: 16 residues. The V gene's germline CDR1 is LNHDA and CDR2 SQIVND (reference sequence). CDR3 residues: CASSIVGSGLGQPQHF. The CDR3 bases are TGTGCCAGTAGTATAGTGGGCAGCGGTTTAGGTCAGCCCCAGCATTTT.

This chain links TRBV28 with TRBJ2-7; D may correspond to TRBD1 or TRBD2 (5 bases each). Germline CDR1 and CDR2: MDHEN and SYDVKM. CDR3 length: 13 residues. Trimming stripped 6 bases from V and 3 bases from J, with 12 bases between. The chain's CDR3 is CASSLRGDYEQYV. The CDR3 bases are TGTGCCAGCAGCCTTAGAGGGGACTACGAGCAGTACGTC.

The chain uses TRBV30 and TRBJ1-1, with D perhaps TRBD1 (5 bases). Germline V CDR1 and CDR2: GTSNPN, SVGIG (reference sequence). Trimming stripped 8 bases from V and 10 bases from J, with 23 bases between. This CDR3 contains 13 residues. CDR3 sequence reads: CAQREGATGLAFF. The CDR3 coding sequence is TGTGCCCAGAGGGAAGGGGCCACGGGGTTAGCTTTCTTT.

This chain connects TRBV29-1 to TRBJ1-2; D not certain. The CDR3 length is 15 residues. Trimming cost V 1 base and J 8 bases, with 20 bases left between them. CDR1 and CDR2 (germline): SQVTM, ANQGSEA. The CDR3 DNA reads as TGCAGCGTTGAAGGACGACGTGTAGAATCTGGGGGCTACACCTTC. Amino acids: CSVEGRRVESGGYTF.

The rearrangement links TRBV2 to TRBJ2-3; 7 positions match TRBD2. This CDR3 has 14 amino acids. Germline CDR1 and CDR2: SNHLY and FYNNEI. Losses at the gene ends were 8 bases for V and 4 bases for J; bases not matched to a gene: 9. DNA for the CDR3: TGTGCCAGCGGGGGGTTAGGGAGGGCAGATACGCAGTATTTT. It is translated as CASGGLGRADTQYF.

This clone came up once. This sequence joins TRBV18 and TRBJ2-1; TRBD1 aligns across 7 bases. The junction had 5 bases not matched to a gene; V was cut back by 3 bases and J by 3 bases. Looked up from germline, CDR1 is KGHSH and CDR2 is LQKENI. The CDR3 spans 15 residues. CDR3 protein: CASSPRDSIYNEQFF. The CDR3 nucleotides read TGTGCCAGCTCACCCAGGGACAGTATCTACAATGAGCAGTTCTTC.

There are a few counts of this clone. V gene TRBV28 combines with J gene TRBJ1-5; no clear D. The CDR3 length is 16 residues. Germline V gene lookup returns CDR1 MDHEN and CDR2 SYDVKM. The germline V and J ends were trimmed by 7 bases and 0 bases, with 16 bases remaining between them. The CDR3 nucleotides are TGTGCCAGCACTCGCTTTTCAAGGTATAGCAATCAGCCCCAGCATTTT. The encoded protein is CASTRFSRYSNQPQHF.

The V and J genes are TRBV10-3 and TRBJ2-2; D gene uncertain. Trimming removed 2 bases at V and 4 bases at J, with 11 bases between. Germline CDR1 is ENHRY and CDR2 is SYGVKD. This CDR3 region has 15 residues. The DNA for the CDR3 is TGTGCCATCAGTGAGATAGAAAAGGGCACCGGGGAGCTGTTTTTT. This gives the protein CAISEIEKGTGELFF.

The chain uses TRBV5-1 and TRBJ1-4; TRBD1 matches at 7 bases. Germline lookup yields CDR1 SGHRS and CDR2 YFSETQ. The V segment lost 0 bases and the J segment 7 bases; nucleotides outside the gene matches: 6. The CDR3 totals 15 residues. The CDR3 DNA sequence: TGCGCCAGCAGCTTGGATCGGCAGGGGGGTGAAAAACTGTTTTTT. Amino acid sequence: CASSLDRQGGEKLFF.

The V call is TRBV5-6, the J call TRBJ1-6; 9 bases are a match to TRBD1. Germline trimming cut 4 bases from V and 3 bases from J; bases unmatched to any gene: 5. The CDR3 runs to 16 residues. The V gene's germline CDR1 is SGHDT and CDR2 YYEEEE. The CDR3 DNA reads TGTGCCAGCAGCGGCGGGACAGGGATCTATAATTCACCCCTCCACTTT. Its protein is CASSGGTGIYNSPLHF. The full variable domain, completed using reference TRBV5-6 and TRBJ1-6, is DAGVTQSPTHLIKTRGQQVTLRCSPKSGHDTVSWYQQALGQGPQFIFQYYEEEERQRGNFPDRFSGHQFPNYSSELNVNALLLGDSALYLCASSGGTGIYNSPLHFGNGTRLTVT.

V and J are TRBV19 and TRBJ1-1; D unresolved. The CDR3 sequence is 13 residues long. Germline V gene lookup returns CDR1 LNHDA and CDR2 SQIVND (reference sequence). V was shortened by 8 bases and J by 0 bases, with 10 bases between the two germline ends. The CDR3, as DNA: TGTGCCAGTGGGAGACAAGTGAACACTGAAGCTTTCTTT. It specifies CASGRQVNTEAFF.